This T cell receptor beta chain is from a study of OX40 agonist ivuxolimab in advanced cancers. Study-level information: A mean age of approximately 58 years, range about 20 to 79, was recorded, and over 65% were male.

For this clone: The antigen remains unidentified.

This CDR3 spans 15 amino acids. The germline V gene has CDR1 MNHEY and CDR2 SVGAGI. V lost 6 bases and J lost 4, with 18 bases in between. Study-wide results and caveats: Clonal expansion from baseline to week 6 occurred in both CD4+ and CD8+ T cells. Undetermined was the antigen specificity of the expanded peripheral T cells.

Libraries were prepared by immunoSEQ multiplex PCR; TCRdb keeps only in-frame clonotypes and omits some of them. This table has tens of thousands of clones, 79% appearing once. The TCR sequence derives from an adult with an advanced solid tumor such as melanoma, head and neck, liver or kidney cancer. Sequenced here: CD4+ or CD8+ T cells sorted from blood, sampled in a trial of the OX40 agonist ivuxolimab. The genes are TRBV6-5 and TRBJ1-2, with D uncertain. CDR3: CASRPQKSLGYGYTF. CDR3 in DNA: TGTGCCAGCAGACCTCAAAAGTCATTGGGCTATGGCTACACCTTC.